These 23 T cell receptor beta chains originate from one sample sequenced in a study of blood T cells in healthy people across ages. Together with a sample-barcoded 5' primer, a J-beta primer mix was included in a second PCR lasting about 7 to 11 cycles. From the 5' RACE reads, TCRdb called clonotypes with MiXCR, one entry per CDR3 protein. The sample records under 1,100,000 distinct CDR3 sequences, approximately 25% being singletons. The sample was also reused in another study, on T cells of mothers and their children.

Sample: blood. Receptors originate from a girl aged 2 to 10 in good health.

This clonotype has only a few counts. The gene calls are TRBV12-5 and TRBJ1-1; 9 positions agree with TRBD1. With V trimmed by 6 bases and J by 1 base, 15 bases remained unmatched. The CDR3 length is 18 residues. Germline-derived CDR1 and CDR2 are LGHNT and FRNRAP. CDR3 DNA sequence: TGTGCTAGTGGCTATTCCTCTATTTCGACAGGGGGGAACACTGAAGCTTTCTTT. This sequence encodes CASGYSSISTGGNTEAFF.

This clonotype was counted between two and nine times. The rearrangement links TRBV2 to TRBJ2-5; D may be TRBD1 (6 bases). This CDR3 has 13 amino acids. Germline-derived CDR1 and CDR2 are SNHLY and FYNNEI. V was cut by 6 bases and J by 4 bases, with 12 bases left in between. CDR3 bases: TGTGCCAGCAGCGACAGGATTAGAGAGACCCAGTACTTC. Protein: CASSDRIRETQYF.

This chain uses TRBV10-3 with TRBJ2-5; no clear D gene. The closer fit of TRBJ2-7 to the DNA end suggests the J call may be wrong. The CDR3 length is 13 residues. Germline lookup yields CDR1 ENHRY and CDR2 SYGVKD. The CDR3 coding sequence is TGTGCCACCCAAGACACCCTCCTCTACGAGCAGTACTTC. As protein: CATQDTLLYEQYF.

The chain carries TRBV19 and TRBJ1-2; a weak D match, TRBD1 (6 bases). CDR3 length equals 11 residues. Trimming stripped 9 bases from V and 8 bases from J, with 13 bases between. The V gene's germline CDR1 is LNHDA and CDR2 SQIVND (reference sequence). CDR3 coding DNA: TGTGCCAGCCAGGGGATCTGGGGCTACACCTTC. It yields the protein CASQGIWGYTF.

The rearrangement links TRBV28 to TRBJ1-2; D uncertain. The CDR3 runs to 11 residues. Germline V lookup: CDR1 MDHEN, CDR2 SYDVKM. V lost 8 bases and J lost 2, with 6 bases in between. The DNA of the CDR3 is TGTGCCAGCGAGGCAAACTATGGCTACACCTTC. Amino acid sequence: CASEANYGYTF.

This clonotype was detected a few times. The genes are TRBV6-5 and TRBJ1-6; D ambiguous. V gave up 5 bases and J gave up 9 bases, with 17 bases separating them. The CDR3 is 15 residues long. The germline V gene encodes CDR1 MNHEY and CDR2 SVGAGI. The chain's CDR3 is CASSAQGFLGSPLHF. CDR3 bases: TGTGCCAGCAGTGCCCAAGGGTTTTTAGGTTCACCCCTCCACTTT.

This clonotype showed up just a few times. The chain links TRBV7-2 to TRBJ2-3; the match to TRBD2 covers 9 bases. V dropped 0 bases and J dropped 3; count of bases not matched to a gene: 4. The CDR3 contains 16 residues. Germline V gene data show CDR1 as SGHTA and CDR2 as FQGNSA. CDR3 sequence (DNA): TGTGCCAGCAGCTTAGCGGGCGGGAGGGGGACAGATACGCAGTATTTT. Residues: CASSLAGGRGTDTQYF.

The table lists this clonotype with a few counts. V is TRBV7-2 and J is TRBJ2-1, with D possibly TRBD2 on 7 matching bases. The CDR3 sequence is 13 residues long. Germline assignment: CDR1 SGHTA and CDR2 FQGNSA. V was shortened by 3 bases and J by 9 bases, with 12 bases between the two germline ends. The DNA for the CDR3 is TGTGCCAGCAGCTTGGAGGGGGGGATTGAGCAGTTCTTC. It translates to CASSLEGGIEQFF.

On this clonotype itself: A read error may account for a junction end that differs from germline. The V and J genes are TRBV5-1 and TRBJ2-1, with D tentatively TRBD2 (5 bases). Germline-derived CDR1 and CDR2 are SGHRS and YFSETQ. CDR3 length: 16 amino acids. The CDR3 protein is CASSFEWESSYNEQFF. CDR3 nucleotide sequence: TGCGCCAGCAGCTTTGAGTGGGAGAGCTCCTACAATGAGCAATTCTTC.

V and J are TRBV20-1 and TRBJ2-7; 9 nucleotides match TRBD2. The CDR3 covers 13 residues. V shed 3 bases, J shed 3 bases, and the junction held 3 bases outside the gene matches. From germline, CDR1 is DFQATT and CDR2 SNEGSKA (reference sequence). DNA of the CDR3: TGCAGTGCTAGGACTAGCGGCTTCTACGAGCAGTACTTC. This translates into CSARTSGFYEQYF.

Only a few counts were recorded for this clonotype. V and J are TRBV24-1 and TRBJ1-2; TRBD1 matches at 10 bases. This CDR3 region has 16 residues. With 3 bases clipped from V and 8 bases from J, the junction kept 11 bases outside the gene matches. CDR1 KGHDR and CDR2 SFDVKD come from the germline V gene. As DNA, the CDR3 is TGTGCCACCAGTGATACCGGACAGGGGGTCAACCAGGGCTACACCTTC. It is translated as CATSDTGQGVNQGYTF.

The sample holds a few counts of this clonotype. The chain has TRBV5-1 and TRBJ2-1, with D possibly TRBD2 on 5 matching bases. V lost 0 bases to trimming and J lost 6 bases, with 13 bases between them. Germline V CDR1 and CDR2: SGHRS, YFSETQ. The CDR3 spans 15 residues. CDR3 loop: CASSLEVVEVNEQFF. The CDR3 DNA reads as TGCGCCAGCAGCTTGGAGGTAGTGGAGGTCAATGAGCAGTTCTTC.

The J gene is TRBJ2-1, the V gene TRBV7-9, with 8 bases matching TRBD2. This CDR3 contains 15 residues. CDR1 SEHNR and CDR2 FQNEAQ come from the germline V gene (reference sequence). The junction had 7 bases not matched to a gene; V was cut back by 2 bases and J by 7 bases. Written as DNA, the CDR3 is TGTGCCAGCAGCTTATACGGGACTAGGGGGAATGAGCAGTTCTTC. This codes for CASSLYGTRGNEQFF.

The table lists this clonotype with a few counts. This sequence joins TRBV20-1 and TRBJ2-7; 7 bases are shared with TRBD1. V dropped 4 bases and J dropped 3; count of bases not matched to a gene: 6. CDR3 size: 13 residues. Germline V lookup: CDR1 DFQATT, CDR2 SNEGSKA (reference sequence). The DNA for the CDR3 is TGCAGTGCTATACCGGGACAGAACTACGAGCAGTACTTC. Amino acids: CSAIPGQNYEQYF.

The V call is TRBV27, the J call TRBJ2-1; D unclear. Trimming stripped 2 bases from V and 7 bases from J, with 12 bases between. This CDR3 is 14 amino acids long. CDR1 and CDR2 from the germline V gene are MNHEY and SMNVEV (reference sequence). The DNA of the CDR3 is TGTGCCAGCAGTTTAGGTGGTTATGGGAATGAGCAGTTCTTC. This translates into CASSLGGYGNEQFF.

This clonotype occurred a few times. J is TRBJ2-2 and V is TRBV7-3; TRBD2 might be the D (6 bases). The CDR3 extends over 15 amino acids. The germline CDR1 and CDR2 sequences are SGHTA and FQGTGA. Trimming stripped 2 bases from V and 3 bases from J, with 10 bases between. CDR3 residues: CASSLLTSHTGELFF. DNA of the CDR3: TGTGCCAGCAGCTTACTCACTAGCCACACCGGGGAGCTGTTTTTT.

The chain joins TRBV7-9 to TRBJ2-7, with 7 bases fitting TRBD2. This CDR3 contains 14 residues. V dropped 5 bases and J dropped 6; count of bases not matched to a gene: 10. Germline assignment: CDR1 SEHNR and CDR2 FQNEAQ (reference sequence). The CDR3 loop is CASSPSGADTEQYF. CDR3 in DNA: TGTGCCAGCAGCCCCAGCGGGGCCGACACCGAGCAGTACTTC.

The CDR3 protein is CASSVSVNEQFF. The CDR3 nucleotides are TGTGCCAGCAGCGTCTCTGTCAATGAGCAGTTCTTC. The chain has TRBV9 and TRBJ2-5, with D unresolved. The assigned J gene may be wrong: the sequence end matches TRBJ2-1 better. The CDR3 contains 12 residues. Germline V lookup: CDR1 SGDLS, CDR2 YYNGEE.

The chain uses TRBV7-2 and TRBJ2-7; D not certain. Trimming left V 2 bases short and J 9 bases short, with 11 bases between. Germline values: CDR1 SGHTA, CDR2 FQGNSA. CDR3 length equals 12 residues. The CDR3 spells CASSLQDEGQYF. The DNA of the CDR3 is TGTGCCAGCAGCTTACAGGACGAAGGGCAGTACTTC.

This chain links TRBV20-1 with TRBJ2-7, with unresolved D. V lost 3 bases and J lost 6, with 24 bases in between. The CDR3 extends over 16 amino acids. Germline CDR1 reads DFQATT; CDR2 reads SNEGSKA (reference sequence). CDR3 sequence: CSARKTPGLLDFEQYF. CDR3 nucleotides: TGCAGTGCTAGGAAGACCCCTGGTCTCCTCGATTTCGAGCAGTACTTC.

CDR3 bases: TGCGCCAGCAGCCAAGCCCTGCAGGGGGATGGCTACACCTTC. Its translation is CASSQALQGDGYTF. This chain uses TRBV4-3 with TRBJ1-2; 7 nucleotides agree with TRBD1. Trimming took 1 base from V and 6 from J; bases not matched to a gene: 5. This CDR3 is built from 14 residues. Germline CDR1 and CDR2: LGHNA and YSLEER.

The V gene is TRBV19, the J gene TRBJ2-1; D gene unclear. Per germline, CDR1 LNHDA and CDR2 SQIVND (reference sequence). CDR3 length: 11 amino acids. With 7 bases removed from V and 13 bases from J, the gap between germline ends came to 14 bases. CDR3 sequence (DNA): TGTGCCAGTATGGAAGAGGCTGATCAGTTCTTC. This codes for CASMEEADQFF. Supplemented by reference TRBV19 and TRBJ2-1, the full variable domain reads DGGITQSPKYLFRKEGQNVTLSCEQNLNHDAMYWYRQDPGQGLRLIYYSQIVNDFQKGDIAEGYSVSREKKESFPLTVTSAQKNPTAFYLCASMEEADQFFGPGTRLTVL.

This clonotype was seen ten or more times. The chain has TRBV27 and TRBJ2-6; D is unresolved. The CDR3 is 13 amino acids. Germline V gene data show CDR1 as MNHEY and CDR2 as SMNVEV (reference sequence). V was shortened by 4 bases and J by 3 bases, with 4 bases between the two germline ends. CDR3 nucleotides: TGTGCCAGCAGTTCGGGTGGGGCCAACGTCCTGACTTTC. Translation gives CASSSGGANVLTF.